This T cell receptor (beta chain) was recovered during a study of CD8+CD57+ T cells in acquired aplastic anemia. At the level of the study: Sorted CD4+ and CD8+ cell DNA averaged around 3.5 ug.

Study findings and constraints: Levels of CD8+ Simpson's diversity were not significantly distinct in patients versus controls. Sharing between patients and controls was observed for twenty-nine CD8+ CDR3 sequences.

Trimming left V 5 bases short and J 6 bases short, with 14 bases between. The CDR3 totals 14 residues. Germline V gives CDR1 SGHAT, CDR2 FQNNGV. Patients chosen for sequencing had CD8+CD57+ cells that had expanded, as shown by flow cytometry. Patients had received no therapy at the time of blood sampling. Profiles of TCR beta VDJ and CDR3 were generated from a genomic DNA template. TCRdb recomputed calls from the reads with MiXCR, one row per CDR3 protein. The data show roughly 200,000 distinct CDR3 sequences, about 60% seen once. Concerning this clonotype itself: Antigen specificity is unknown.

The chain uses TRBV11-2 and TRBJ2-1; a weak D match, TRBD1 (7 bases). The TCR originated in a human donor with aplastic anemia. The sample was sorted CD4+, CD8+, or CD8+CD57+ T cells (not recorded which) from PBMCs. The CDR3 protein is CASSVYRGGNEQFF. CDR3 DNA: TGTGCCAGCAGCGTGTACAGGGGAGGCAATGAGCAGTTCTTC.